The 22 T cell receptor beta chains in this list originate from one sample, sequenced in a study of T cells in Graves' hyperthyroidism and ophthalmopathy. Amplified TCR beta CDR3 regions derived from RNA transcripts. An initial round of RT-PCR targeting the TCR CDR3 relied on the HTBI primer set. In TCRdb, the multiplex PCR reads were re-called with MiXCR into one record per CDR3 protein. The data show a few hundred thousand distinct CDR3 sequences, 15% to 20% seen once. Sequenced input: blood. These receptors were collected from a woman aged 18-29 years with Graves' ophthalmopathy.

This clonotype was detected only a few times. The chain uses TRBV28 and TRBJ1-2; weak D call: TRBD1 (5 bases). Per germline, CDR1 MDHEN and CDR2 SYDVKM. Trimming took 5 bases from V and 6 from J, leaving 7 bases between them. This CDR3 has 11 amino acids. The CDR3 loop is CASSTTDGYTF. The CDR3 DNA reads as TGTGCCAGCAGTACGACAGATGGCTACACCTTC.

V gene TRBV6-5 combines with J gene TRBJ1-5; TRBD1 matches at 12 bases. CDR1 is MNHEY, CDR2 SVGAGI, per germline. This CDR3 is built from 20 residues. The V and J ends lost 2 bases and 0 bases, in that order; junction bases with no gene match: 11. The CDR3 sequence is CASSYLTRDRGRGSNQPQHF. Written as DNA, the CDR3 is TGTGCCAGCAGTTACCTCACCCGGGACAGGGGGCGAGGTAGCAATCAGCCCCAGCATTTT.

The genes are TRBV20-1 and TRBJ1-2; D is ambiguous. The CDR3 is made up of 12 amino acids. Trimming cost V 2 bases and J 4 bases, with 8 bases left between them. Germline lookup yields CDR1 DFQATT and CDR2 SNEGSKA (reference sequence). As DNA, the CDR3 is TGCAGTGCTAGACTTGCTGGCTATGGCTACACCTTC. This sequence encodes CSARLAGYGYTF.

The V gene is TRBV9, the J gene TRBJ2-1; D is unresolved. The CDR3 contains 13 residues. From germline, CDR1 is SGDLS and CDR2 YYNGEE. V lost 4 bases, J lost 6 bases, and 11 bases lay in between. The CDR3 is CASSPPAFNEQFF. The CDR3 coding sequence is TGTGCCAGCAGCCCCCCCGCCTTCAATGAGCAGTTCTTC.

This clonotype showed up just a few times. V and J are TRBV4-3 and TRBJ2-1; no clear D gene. The CDR3 contains 16 residues. Between the trimmed V and J ends, which lost 2 bases and 7 bases, there was a span of 18 bases. Germline lookup yields CDR1 LGHNA and CDR2 YSLEER. Here the CDR3 reads CASSQSLARARNEQFF. CDR3 sequence (DNA): TGCGCCAGCAGCCAATCACTGGCCCGAGCCCGAAATGAGCAGTTCTTC.

This chain joins TRBV6-2 or TRBV6-3 and TRBJ2-1; the match to TRBD1 covers 9 bases. The CDR3 length is 16 residues. Losses at the gene ends were 3 bases for V and 8 bases for J; bases not matched to a gene: 11. Germline CDR1 reads MNHEY; CDR2 reads SVGEGT. The CDR3 DNA sequence: TGTGCCAGCAGTTATAACCGGGACAGGGAGCGGGATGAGCAGTTCTTC. This translates into CASSYNRDRERDEQFF.

This clonotype has more than one count but fewer than ten. The genes are TRBV19 and TRBJ2-7; 7 nucleotides align to TRBD2. This CDR3 has 15 amino acids. Trimming took 3 bases from V and 0 from J; bases not matched to a gene: 5. Germline V gene data show CDR1 as LNHDA and CDR2 as SQIVND (reference sequence). CDR3 region: CASSIGGTSSYEQYF. Written as DNA, the CDR3 is TGTGCCAGTAGTATCGGGGGGACGAGCTCCTACGAGCAGTACTTC.

This clonotype was picked up a small number of times. V usage is TRBV10-3 and J usage is TRBJ2-5, with 13 bases identical to TRBD2. V was clipped by 0 bases and J by 5 bases; unmatched bases: 12. Germline CDR1 is ENHRY and CDR2 is SYGVKD. CDR3 length: 19 amino acids. CDR3 sequence: CAISESTTRTSGSGETQYF. CDR3 coding DNA: TGTGCCATCAGTGAGTCGACAACTCGGACTAGCGGGAGCGGGGAGACCCAGTACTTC.

This clonotype occurred many times. The V and J genes are TRBV11-3 and TRBJ1-1; TRBD1 might be the D (6 bases). The length of the CDR3 is 14 residues. V was trimmed by 5 bases and J by 6 bases, leaving 16 bases between them. Germline V gene lookup returns CDR1 SGHNT and CDR2 YENEEA. The CDR3 sequence: CASSPDYGGPEAFF. The DNA of the CDR3 is TGTGCCAGCAGCCCAGATTACGGGGGGCCTGAAGCTTTCTTT.

This clonotype was recorded at least ten times. This chain joins TRBV28 and TRBJ1-2, with D possibly TRBD1 on 5 matching bases. CDR1 and CDR2 from the germline V gene are MDHEN and SYDVKM. The CDR3 covers 14 residues. Trimming cost V 5 bases and J 2 bases, with 12 bases left between them. The CDR3 bases are TGTGCCAGCAGTGGGGGAACAACCAACTATGGCTACACCTTC. Protein: CASSGGTTNYGYTF.

This clonotype was seen ten or more times. In DNA, the CDR3 is TGTGCCAGCAGTTTTGGGCAGGAACAATCCTACGAGCAGTACTTC. This sequence encodes CASSFGQEQSYEQYF. The chain joins TRBV27 to TRBJ2-7; D gene ambiguous. Germline CDR1 reads MNHEY; CDR2 reads SMNVEV (reference sequence). Trimming left V 3 bases short and J 1 base short, with 13 bases between. CDR3 length: 15 residues.

The CDR3, as DNA: TGTGCCAGCAGCTTTCTCTCCTCGAACACCGGGGAGCTGTTTTTT. Protein sequence: CASSFLSSNTGELFF. This chain joins TRBV7-9 and TRBJ2-2; D is unresolved. The germline gives CDR1 SEHNR, CDR2 FQNEAQ (reference sequence). The CDR3 covers 15 residues. Trimming stripped 3 bases from V and 0 bases from J, with 8 bases between.

In its sample, this clonotype was seen many times. The chain is built from TRBV7-2 and TRBJ1-1, with D uncertain. CDR1 SGHTA and CDR2 FQGNSA come from the germline V gene. V lost 1 base, J lost 1 base, and 10 bases lay in between. The length of the CDR3 is 15 residues. CDR3 protein: CASSLVPSRNTEAFF. CDR3 coding DNA: TGTGCCAGCAGCTTAGTCCCCTCTAGGAACACTGAAGCTTTCTTT.

This clonotype was seen only a few times. The CDR3 region is CASSLTSDGDNSPLHF. The CDR3, as DNA: TGTGCCAGCTCACTTACCTCGGACGGGGATAATTCACCCCTCCACTTT. This chain links TRBV18 with TRBJ1-6; no definite D call. The CDR3 spans 16 residues. V lost 4 bases and J lost 5, with 15 bases in between. CDR1 and CDR2 (germline): KGHSH, LQKENI.

The sample holds many counts of this clonotype. The chain uses TRBV2 and TRBJ2-1, with 8 bases that match TRBD2. The CDR3 runs 17 residues. J was trimmed by 5 bases and V by 7 bases; bases with no gene match: 16. Germline loops: CDR1 SNHLY, CDR2 FYNNEI. CDR3 DNA sequence: TGTGCCAGCACCCCCCTCCGGGGGGGGCGTAGTAACAATGAGCAGTTCTTC. As protein: CASTPLRGGRSNNEQFF.

There are many counts of this clonotype. CDR3 in DNA: TGTGCCAGCAGTTTATACGGGACAGGGAGTTCTGAAGCTTTCTTT. Protein: CASSLYGTGSSEAFF. The chain links TRBV28 to TRBJ1-1, with 9 bases lining up with TRBD1. Germline V gene lookup returns CDR1 MDHEN and CDR2 SYDVKM. The CDR3 totals 15 residues. Losses at the gene ends were 1 base for V and 6 bases for J; bases not matched to a gene: 6.

This clonotype was seen more than once but under ten times. V and J are TRBV7-6 and TRBJ2-3; possibly TRBD2 for D (6 bases). The CDR3 extends over 14 amino acids. Germline values: CDR1 SGHVS, CDR2 FNYEAQ. Trimming removed 5 bases at V and 4 bases at J, with 13 bases between. CDR3 nucleotide sequence: TGTGCCAGCAGCATGGGGGGTAGGGCAGATACGCAGTATTTT. It yields the protein CASSMGGRADTQYF.

This clonotype was observed at least ten times. The chain is built from TRBV7-9 and TRBJ2-5; D not resolved. V was shortened by 6 bases and J by 2 bases, with 13 bases between the two germline ends. Germline CDR1 and CDR2: SEHNR and FQNEAQ (reference sequence). CDR3 length: 14 amino acids. Here the CDR3 reads CASRSKGPQETQYF. DNA of the CDR3: TGTGCCAGCAGATCGAAGGGCCCTCAAGAGACCCAGTACTTC.

This clonotype has ten or more counts. The V gene is TRBV12-3 or TRBV12-4, the J gene TRBJ2-1, with no clear D. The CDR3 spans 14 residues. The V end was cut by 3 bases, the J end by 3 bases, with 9 bases between. In nucleotides, the CDR3 is TGTGCCAGCAGTTTCCCAGAGATCTACAATGAGCAGTTCTTC. Its protein is CASSFPEIYNEQFF.

This clonotype was recorded at least ten times. This chain uses TRBV12-3 or TRBV12-4 with TRBJ2-3, with 7 bases identical to TRBD1. The CDR3 is 14 residues long. J gave up 4 bases and V 7 bases, and 8 bases lay outside the gene matches. The CDR3 DNA sequence: TGTGCCAGCACCGTCACCGGGACAGCAGATACGCAGTATTTT. It is translated as CASTVTGTADTQYF.

This clonotype was seen many times. This chain connects TRBV7-8 to TRBJ2-1, with D perhaps matching TRBD2 (6 bases). The CDR3 sequence is 16 residues long. V gave up 1 base and J gave up 8 bases, with 18 bases separating them. Per germline, CDR1 SGHVS and CDR2 FQNEAQ. CDR3 amino acids: CASSLDSTSTWDEQFF. The CDR3 DNA is TGTGCCAGCAGCTTAGATTCTACTAGCACTTGGGATGAGCAGTTCTTC.

This clonotype came up many times. This chain uses TRBV7-2 with TRBJ1-2, with D possibly being TRBD1 (5 bases). This CDR3 region has 15 residues. Germline V lookup: CDR1 SGHTA, CDR2 FQGNSA. The V end lost 2 bases, the J end lost 5 bases, and 15 bases lay between the germline ends. The DNA of the CDR3 is TGTGCCAGCAGCTTATTAGCCGGGACGTCTTATGGCTACACCTTC. Translating gives CASSLLAGTSYGYTF.